This TCR beta chain emerged from a study of T-cell memory formation after mild COVID-19. Overall study context: Largely donor-specific sequence clusters came from a couple of donors. Study results and caveats: CD4+ contracting clones were found mainly in CM and EM, and CD8+ ones in EMRA.

Trimming at V came to 6 bases and at J to 3 bases, leaving 6 bases not matched to a gene. The CDR3 is made up of 16 amino acids. Germline CDR1 and CDR2: MNHNS and SASEGT. As to this clonotype: Its target is not known.

cDNA libraries for TCR alpha and TCR beta, carrying sample barcodes and UMIs, came from 5'RACE with constant-segment primers. A single record per CDR3 protein comes from TCRdb applying MiXCR to the 5' RACE reads. Among roughly 610,000 distinct CDR3 sequences, around 16% were seen once, and the ten largest hold just over 8%. The sequencing sample was made of PBMCs or a T cell subset sorted from them (not recorded which). The chain has TRBV6-1 and TRBJ1-5, with TRBD1 matching 12 bases. The source is an adult woman who had mild COVID-19 (a few samples of this study predate the infection). Cell type and time point are not known. CDR3 sequence: CASRGAGQGANQPQHF. CDR3 sequence (DNA): TGTGCCAGCAGGGGGGCGGGACAGGGGGCCAATCAGCCCCAGCATTTT.